The clone carrying this TCR beta chain was seen many times. Per germline, CDR1 MNHNS and CDR2 SASEGT. V trimming: 6 bases; J trimming: 4 bases; junction bases outside the gene matches: 1. The CDR3 is made up of 14 amino acids. The data stem from a study of CD4 and CD8 cells across lung adenocarcinoma regions. Samples came from patients with localized non-small cell lung adenocarcinoma. One entry per CDR3 protein, called by TCRdb with MiXCR from the PCR reads. The sample includes 6,000 to 7,500 distinct CDR3 sequences, roughly 50% seen only once; the top ten take about 97%. The sequenced sample was CD8+ T cells from the center of a lung tumor. The source is a male donor with lung adenocarcinoma. The CD4 and CD8 labels of this study may be unreliable. This chain connects TRBV6-1 to TRBJ2-3; 13 bases are a match to TRBD2. The CDR3 DNA follows: TGTGCCAGCAGACTAGCGGGAGGGCCAGATACGCAGTATTTT. Amino acid sequence: CASRLAGGPDTQYF.